A single sample gave rise to the 9 T cell receptor beta chains below, sequenced in a study of blood T cell repertoires in COVID-19. Sequencing used immunoSEQ multiplex PCR; TCRdb keeps in-frame clones, though not all of them. The table includes 200,000 to 300,000 clones, roughly 76% detected once. Sample: peripheral blood. The receptor source for this set is a woman of 80 years or more with COVID-19, enrolled during active disease.

The V call is TRBV5-1, the J call TRBJ1-2, with a weak D call TRBD1 (5 bases). The germline CDR1 and CDR2 sequences are SGHRS and YFSETQ. The CDR3 contains 15 residues. The ends were cut back, 0 bases at V and 0 bases at J, with 9 bases in the middle. CDR3 in amino acids: CASSLAGGTNYGYTF. The CDR3 nucleotides read TGCGCCAGCAGCTTGGCCGGGGGTACTAACTATGGCTACACCTTC.

The chain is built from TRBV12-3 or TRBV12-4 and TRBJ1-1; D is ambiguous. CDR3 length: 12 amino acids. Trimming pared 2 bases from V and 8 bases from J, leaving 9 bases between. The chain's CDR3 is CASSLKVLEAFF. CDR3 coding DNA: TGTGCCAGCAGTTTAAAGGTACTAGAAGCTTTCTTT.

The chain links TRBV7-9 to TRBJ2-5; 7 bases are shared with TRBD2. The CDR3 extends over 13 amino acids. The V gene end was trimmed by 3 bases and the J gene end by 4 bases; junction bases not matched to a gene: 2. Germline V lookup: CDR1 SEHNR, CDR2 FQNEAQ (reference sequence). CDR3 residues: CASSLTSLETQYF. DNA of the CDR3: TGTGCCAGCAGCTTGACTAGCCTAGAGACCCAGTACTTC.

The rearrangement links TRBV4-1 to TRBJ2-7; TRBD2 aligns across 8 bases. CDR1 and CDR2 (germline): MGHRA, YSYEKL. Losses at the gene ends were 4 bases for V and 1 base for J; bases not matched to a gene: 9. The CDR3 has 16 amino acids. The CDR3 DNA sequence: TGCGCCAGCAGCCCGGGAGCGGGAGTCCTTTCCTACGAGCAGTACTTC. It encodes CASSPGAGVLSYEQYF.

The table lists this clone with a few counts. The chain is built from TRBV5-4 and TRBJ2-5; TRBD1 aligns across 7 bases. Germline V gene lookup returns CDR1 SGHNT and CDR2 YYREEE (reference sequence). The CDR3 runs 14 residues. V shed 5 bases and J 0 bases; nucleotides not matched to a gene: 4. The CDR3 DNA is TGTGCCAGCAGGGACAGGCCCCACCAAGAGACCCAGTACTTC. Translating gives CASRDRPHQETQYF.

The rearrangement uses TRBV5-4 and TRBJ2-2; 10 positions agree with TRBD2. V shed 4 bases and J 4 bases; nucleotides not matched to a gene: 4. CDR3 length: 15 residues. Germline loops: CDR1 SGHNT, CDR2 YYREEE (reference sequence). The CDR3 sequence is CASSHWTSGTGELFF. DNA for the CDR3: TGTGCCAGCAGCCACTGGACTAGCGGCACCGGGGAGCTGTTTTTT. Together with reference TRBV5-4 and TRBJ2-2, the CDR3 gives the full variable domain: ETGVTQSPTHLIKTRGQQVTLRCSSQSGHNTVSWYQQALGQGPQFIFQYYREEENGRGNFPPRFSGLQFPNYSSELNVNALELDDSALYLCASSHWTSGTGELFFGEGSRLTVL.

In this sample, this clone turned up a few times. The V call is TRBV20-1, the J call TRBJ1-4; no firm D call. Trimming took 3 bases from V and 8 from J, leaving 7 bases between them. This CDR3 contains 11 residues. The germline V gene encodes CDR1 DFQATT and CDR2 SNEGSKA (reference sequence). DNA of the CDR3: TGCAGTGCTAGTTACCGGGAAAAACTGTTTTTT. As protein: CSASYREKLFF.

This rearrangement joins TRBV6-5 to TRBJ1-2; no firm D call. Germline loops: CDR1 MNHEY, CDR2 SVGAGI. The CDR3 contains 16 residues. V gave up 2 bases and J gave up 0 bases, with 13 bases separating them. The CDR3 DNA sequence: TGTGCCAGCAGTTACGGGAGGCAGGCAGCTAACTATGGCTACACCTTC. Protein sequence: CASSYGRQAANYGYTF.

The chain uses TRBV28 and TRBJ2-1, with 7 bases aligning to TRBD1. V shed 10 bases, J shed 0 bases, and the junction held 9 bases outside the gene matches. The CDR3 covers 15 residues. Germline CDR1 MDHEN, CDR2 SYDVKM. CDR3 nucleotide sequence: TGTGCCACAACAGGGGCCGATATCTCCTACAATGAGCAGTTCTTC. This translates into CATTGADISYNEQFF.